This TCR beta chain was recovered during a study of graft-versus-host responses after intestinal transplantation. Study at large: Transplantation in recipients was multivisceral, liver-intestinal, or isolated intestinal. Every recipient had anti-thymocyte globulin induction and 2 to 3 years of tacrolimus plus steroids. Study-level results: Association was observed between peak circulating GvH clone levels and early post-transplant HvG declines. GvH clones were identified in recipient marrow, with some first appearing in ileum or blood.

TCRdb's table, derived via immunoSEQ multiplex PCR, lists solely in-frame clones and lacks some. Of 11,000 or so clones in the sample, more than 70% are singletons; the top ten hold about 38%. About this clone: The antigen is not known.

Germline CDR1 is MNHEY and CDR2 is SVGAGI. The CDR3 totals 11 residues. V gave up 5 bases and J gave up 5 bases, with 6 bases separating them. The rearrangement joins TRBV6-5 to TRBJ2-5; D is perhaps TRBD2 (5 bases). This sequence originates from a human patient who received an intestinal transplant, so some T cells may come from the graft donor. The sample was PBMCs, taken about 70 weeks after intestinal transplant. The CDR3 spells CASSPGETQYF. Here the CDR3 DNA reads TGTGCCAGCAGTCCGGGGGAGACCCAGTACTTC.